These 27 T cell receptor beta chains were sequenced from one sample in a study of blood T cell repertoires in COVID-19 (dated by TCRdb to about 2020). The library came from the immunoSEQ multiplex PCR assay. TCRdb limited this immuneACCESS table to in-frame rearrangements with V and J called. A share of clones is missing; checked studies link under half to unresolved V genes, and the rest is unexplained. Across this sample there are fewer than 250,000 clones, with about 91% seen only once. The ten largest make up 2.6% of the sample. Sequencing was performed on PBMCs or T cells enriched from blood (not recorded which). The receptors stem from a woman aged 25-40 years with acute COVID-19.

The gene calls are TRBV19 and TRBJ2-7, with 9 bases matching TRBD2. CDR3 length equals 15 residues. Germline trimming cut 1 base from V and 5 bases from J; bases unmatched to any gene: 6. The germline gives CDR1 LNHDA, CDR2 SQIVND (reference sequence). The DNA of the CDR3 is TGTGCCAGTAGTATAGTGCTAGCGGGGTGGAACGAGCAGTACTTC. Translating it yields CASSIVLAGWNEQYF.

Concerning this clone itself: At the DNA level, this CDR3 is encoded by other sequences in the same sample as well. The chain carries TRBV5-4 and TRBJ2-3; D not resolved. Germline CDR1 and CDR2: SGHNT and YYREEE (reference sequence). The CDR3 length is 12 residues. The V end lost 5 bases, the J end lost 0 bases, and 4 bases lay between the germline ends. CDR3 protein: CASSTSTDTQYF. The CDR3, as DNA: TGTGCCAGCAGTACTAGCACAGATACGCAGTATTTT.

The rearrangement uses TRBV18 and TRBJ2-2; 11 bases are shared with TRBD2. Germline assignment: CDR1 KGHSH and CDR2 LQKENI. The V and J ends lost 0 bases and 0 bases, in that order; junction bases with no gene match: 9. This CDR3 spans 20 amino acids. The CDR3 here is CASSPPGSGGAESNTGELFF. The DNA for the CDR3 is TGTGCCAGCTCACCACCTGGTAGCGGGGGGGCCGAGTCGAACACCGGGGAGCTGTTTTTT.

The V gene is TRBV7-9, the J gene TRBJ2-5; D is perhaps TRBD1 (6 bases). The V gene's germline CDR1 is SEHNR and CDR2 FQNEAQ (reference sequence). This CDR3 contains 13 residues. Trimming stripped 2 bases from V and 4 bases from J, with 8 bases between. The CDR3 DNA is TGTGCCAGCAGCTTATCAGGGGTAGAGACCCAGTACTTC. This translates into CASSLSGVETQYF. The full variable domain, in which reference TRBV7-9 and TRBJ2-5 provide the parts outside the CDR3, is DTGVSQNPRHKITKRGQNVTFRCDPISEHNRLYWYRQTLGQGPEFLTYFQNEAQLEKSRLLSDRFSAERPKGSFSTLEIQRTEQGDSAMYLCASSLSGVETQYFGPGTRLLVL.

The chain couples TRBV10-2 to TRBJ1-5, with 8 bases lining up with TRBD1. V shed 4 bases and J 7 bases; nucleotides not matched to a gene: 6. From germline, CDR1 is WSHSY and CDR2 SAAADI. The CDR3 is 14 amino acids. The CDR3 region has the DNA TGCGCCAGCAGTGCCGGGACAGGTTACCAGCCCCAGCATTTT. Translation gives CASSAGTGYQPQHF.

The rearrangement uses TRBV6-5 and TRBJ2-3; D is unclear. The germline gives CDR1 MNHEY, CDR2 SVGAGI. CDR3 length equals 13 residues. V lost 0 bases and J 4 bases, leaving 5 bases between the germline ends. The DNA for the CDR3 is TGTGCCAGCAGTTACTCAAGCCCAGATACGCAGTATTTT. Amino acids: CASSYSSPDTQYF.

The CDR3 bases are TGTGCCAGCGGGACTAGTTTCTTCGAGCAGTACTTC. Encoded protein: CASGTSFFEQYF. The chain uses TRBV19 and TRBJ2-7; 8 bases agree with TRBD2. The CDR3 length is 12 residues. With 9 bases clipped from V and 6 bases from J, the junction kept 7 bases outside the gene matches. In germline, CDR1 is LNHDA, CDR2 SQIVND (reference sequence).

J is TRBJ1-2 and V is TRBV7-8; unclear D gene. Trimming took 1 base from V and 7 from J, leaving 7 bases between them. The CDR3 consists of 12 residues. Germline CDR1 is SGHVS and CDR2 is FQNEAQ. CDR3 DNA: TGTGCCAGCAGCTTAGAGCGCTCTGGCTACACCTTC. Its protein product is CASSLERSGYTF.

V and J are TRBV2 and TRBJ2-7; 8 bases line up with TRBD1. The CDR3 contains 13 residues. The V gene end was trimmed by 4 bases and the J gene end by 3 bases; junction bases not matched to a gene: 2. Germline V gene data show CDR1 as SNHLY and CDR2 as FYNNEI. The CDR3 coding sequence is TGTGCCAGCAGTGGGGACAGGAACTACGAGCAGTACTTC. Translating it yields CASSGDRNYEQYF.

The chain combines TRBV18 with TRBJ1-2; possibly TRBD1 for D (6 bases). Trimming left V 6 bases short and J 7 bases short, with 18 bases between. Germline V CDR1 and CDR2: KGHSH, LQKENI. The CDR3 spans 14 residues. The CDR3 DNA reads TGTGCCAGCTCCCCCAGCGGACAGATTGGTGGCTACACCTTC. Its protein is CASSPSGQIGGYTF.

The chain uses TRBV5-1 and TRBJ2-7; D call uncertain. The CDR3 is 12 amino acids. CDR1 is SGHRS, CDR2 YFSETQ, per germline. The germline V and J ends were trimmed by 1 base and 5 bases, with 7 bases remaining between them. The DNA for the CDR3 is TGCGCCAGCAGCTTGACCCGAGACGAGCAGTACTTC. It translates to CASSLTRDEQYF.

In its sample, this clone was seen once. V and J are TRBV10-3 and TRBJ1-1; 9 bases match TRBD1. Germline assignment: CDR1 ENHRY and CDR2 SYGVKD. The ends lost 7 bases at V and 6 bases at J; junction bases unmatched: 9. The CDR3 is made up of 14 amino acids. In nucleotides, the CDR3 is TGTGCCATCACCAGACAGGGGGAGGAATCTGAAGCTTTCTTT. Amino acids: CAITRQGEESEAFF.

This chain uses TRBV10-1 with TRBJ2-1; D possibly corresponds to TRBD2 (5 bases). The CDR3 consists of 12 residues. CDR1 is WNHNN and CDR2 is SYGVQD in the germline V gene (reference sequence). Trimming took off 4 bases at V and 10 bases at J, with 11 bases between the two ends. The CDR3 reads CASSGGVEEQFF. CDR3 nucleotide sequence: TGCGCCAGCAGTGGGGGAGTGGAGGAGCAGTTCTTC.

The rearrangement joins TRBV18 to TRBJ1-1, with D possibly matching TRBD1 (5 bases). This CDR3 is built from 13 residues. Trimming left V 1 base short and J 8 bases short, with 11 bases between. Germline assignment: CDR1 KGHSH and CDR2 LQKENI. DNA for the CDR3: TGTGCCAGCTCACCACTCGCCAACAGGGAAGCTTTCTTT. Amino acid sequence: CASSPLANREAFF. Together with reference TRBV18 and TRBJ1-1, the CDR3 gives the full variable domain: NAGVMQNPRHLVRRRGQEARLRCSPMKGHSHVYWYRQLPEEGLKFMVYLQKENIIDESGMPKERFSAEFPKEGPSILRIQQVVRGDSAAYFCASSPLANREAFFGQGTRLTVV.

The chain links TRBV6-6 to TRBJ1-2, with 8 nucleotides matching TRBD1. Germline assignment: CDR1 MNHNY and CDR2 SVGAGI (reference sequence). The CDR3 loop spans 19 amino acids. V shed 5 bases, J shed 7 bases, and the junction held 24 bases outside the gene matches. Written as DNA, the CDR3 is TGTGCCAGCAGTCCCCTTGGGGGAGACAGGGGCCATCTTAGGGGTGGCTACACCTTC. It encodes CASSPLGGDRGHLRGGYTF.

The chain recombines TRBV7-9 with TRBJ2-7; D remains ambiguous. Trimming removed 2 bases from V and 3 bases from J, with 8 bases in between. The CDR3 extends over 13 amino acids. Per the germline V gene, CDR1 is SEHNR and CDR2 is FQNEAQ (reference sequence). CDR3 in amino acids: CASSLNSRYEQYF. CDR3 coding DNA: TGTGCCAGCAGCTTAAACAGCCGCTACGAGCAGTACTTC.

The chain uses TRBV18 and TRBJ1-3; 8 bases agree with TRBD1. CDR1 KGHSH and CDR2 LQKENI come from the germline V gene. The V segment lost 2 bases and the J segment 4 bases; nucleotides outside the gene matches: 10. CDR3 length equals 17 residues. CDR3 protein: CASSPSQTRTGGNTIYF. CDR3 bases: TGTGCCAGCTCACCATCACAAACACGGACAGGGGGAAACACCATATATTTT.

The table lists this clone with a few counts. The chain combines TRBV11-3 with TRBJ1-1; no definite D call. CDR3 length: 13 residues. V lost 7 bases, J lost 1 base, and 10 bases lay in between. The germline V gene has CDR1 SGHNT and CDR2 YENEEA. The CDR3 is CASKVRENTEAFF. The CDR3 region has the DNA TGTGCCAGCAAGGTTCGGGAGAACACTGAAGCTTTCTTT. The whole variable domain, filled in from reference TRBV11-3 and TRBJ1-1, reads EAGVVQSPRYKIIEKKQPVAFWCNPISGHNTLYWYLQNLGQGPELLIRYENEEAVDDSQLPKDRFSAERLKGVDSTLKIQPAELGDSAVYLCASKVRENTEAFFGQGTRLTVV.

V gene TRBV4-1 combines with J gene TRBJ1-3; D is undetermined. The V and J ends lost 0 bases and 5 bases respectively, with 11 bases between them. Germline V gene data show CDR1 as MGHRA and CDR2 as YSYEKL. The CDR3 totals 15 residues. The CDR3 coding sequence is TGCGCCAGCAGCCAAGAAGGAGGGCCCAGAAACACCATATATTTT. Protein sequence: CASSQEGGPRNTIYF.

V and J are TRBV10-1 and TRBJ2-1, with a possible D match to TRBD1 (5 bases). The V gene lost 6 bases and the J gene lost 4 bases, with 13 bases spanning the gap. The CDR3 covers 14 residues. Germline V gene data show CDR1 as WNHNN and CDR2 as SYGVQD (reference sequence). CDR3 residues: CASSLDTSYNEQFF. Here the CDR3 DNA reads TGCGCCAGCAGCTTGGACACGTCGTACAATGAGCAGTTCTTC.

The CDR3 nucleotides read TGCGCCAGCAGCCAAGTTCTCACGGCGGGCCTAAATCAGCCCCAGCATTTT. Protein: CASSQVLTAGLNQPQHF. V and J are TRBV4-1 and TRBJ1-5, with no clear D. CDR3 length: 17 residues. Germline CDR1 reads MGHRA; CDR2 reads YSYEKL. V lost 1 base and J lost 4, with 17 bases in between.

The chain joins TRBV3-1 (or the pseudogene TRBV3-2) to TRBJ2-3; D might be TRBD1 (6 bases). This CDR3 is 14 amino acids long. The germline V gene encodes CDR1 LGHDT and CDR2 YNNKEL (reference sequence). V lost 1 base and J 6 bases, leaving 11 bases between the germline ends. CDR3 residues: CASSQGGGWDTQYF. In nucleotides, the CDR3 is TGTGCCAGCAGCCAAGGAGGGGGTTGGGATACGCAGTATTTT.

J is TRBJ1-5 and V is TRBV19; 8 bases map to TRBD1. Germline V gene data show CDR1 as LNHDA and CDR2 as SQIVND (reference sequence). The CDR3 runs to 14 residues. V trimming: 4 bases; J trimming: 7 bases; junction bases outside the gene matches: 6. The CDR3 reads CASSTWTGSQPQHF. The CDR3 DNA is TGTGCCAGTAGTACCTGGACAGGGAGCCAGCCCCAGCATTTT.

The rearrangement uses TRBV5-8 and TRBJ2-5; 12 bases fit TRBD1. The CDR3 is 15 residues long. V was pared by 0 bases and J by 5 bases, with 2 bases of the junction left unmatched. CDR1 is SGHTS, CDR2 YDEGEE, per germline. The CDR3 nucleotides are TGTGCCAGCAGCTTGGGGGACAGGGGGCAGGAGACCCAGTACTTC. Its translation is CASSLGDRGQETQYF.

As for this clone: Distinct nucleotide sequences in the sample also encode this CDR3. DNA of the CDR3: TGTGCCACCAGCAGGGACAGGGGGAACACTGAAGCTTTCTTT. The encoded protein is CATSRDRGNTEAFF. This rearrangement joins TRBV15 to TRBJ1-1; 9 bases line up with TRBD1. Trimming cost V 3 bases and J 1 base; bases outside gene matches: 0. This CDR3 region has 14 residues. CDR1 is LNHNV, CDR2 YYDKDF, per germline (reference sequence).

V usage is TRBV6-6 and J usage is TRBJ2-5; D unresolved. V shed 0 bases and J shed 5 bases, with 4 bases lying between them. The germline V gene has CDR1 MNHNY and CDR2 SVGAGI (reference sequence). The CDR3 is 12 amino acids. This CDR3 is CASSYSRETQYF. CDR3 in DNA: TGTGCCAGCAGTTACTCACGGGAGACCCAGTACTTC.

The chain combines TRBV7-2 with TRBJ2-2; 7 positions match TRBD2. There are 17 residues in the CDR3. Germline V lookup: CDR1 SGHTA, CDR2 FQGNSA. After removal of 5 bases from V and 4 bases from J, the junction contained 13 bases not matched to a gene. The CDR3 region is CASSPQGGRGGTGELFF. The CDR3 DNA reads TGTGCCAGCAGCCCCCAGGGTGGGAGGGGTGGCACCGGGGAGCTGTTTTTT.